Listed below are T cell receptor beta chains from one sample, sequenced in a study of blood T cell repertoires in COVID-19. Clones were read by immunoSEQ multiplex PCR, and TCRdb kept only the in-frame ones, dropping some. There are 200,000 or so clones in the sample; roughly 80% occur only once, and 15% to 20% lies in the top ten. Sequenced material: peripheral blood. The receptors here all came from a man aged 55 to 69 with active or convalescent COVID-19. CDR3s include the opening cysteine and the closing phenylalanine or tryptophan. Each record gives: J gene, V gene, clone size, CDR3 protein. Size is stated for part of the rows, as once, few or many counts, or as a class when the clone is expanded.

j_gene: TRBJ1-4
v_gene: TRBV5-4
abundance: few
CDR3aa: CASSLGWSNEKLFF

j_gene: TRBJ2-2
v_gene: TRBV7-2
abundance: .
CDR3aa: CASSLRGPDLTGELFF

j_gene: TRBJ1-5
v_gene: TRBV5-1
abundance: .
CDR3aa: CASRPGQGNQPQHF

j_gene: TRBJ2-1
v_gene: TRBV5-1
abundance: .
CDR3aa: CASSPTSGRAYSYNEQFF

j_gene: TRBJ2-5
v_gene: TRBV11-2
abundance: .
CDR3aa: CASSLWAAGSAQETQYF

j_gene: TRBJ2-5
v_gene: TRBV5-1
abundance: .
CDR3aa: CASSLAGGPPGETQYF

j_gene: TRBJ2-5
v_gene: TRBV2
abundance: .
CDR3aa: CASSVHRAQETQYF

j_gene: TRBJ2-2
v_gene: TRBV6-5
abundance: .
CDR3aa: CASRGIREVTGELFF

j_gene: TRBJ2-7
v_gene: TRBV7-9
abundance: .
CDR3aa: CASSLDSRGSSYEQYF

j_gene: TRBJ2-4
v_gene: TRBV14
abundance: .
CDR3aa: CASSQERGRLRIAPLAKNIQYF

j_gene: TRBJ2-3
v_gene: TRBV19
abundance: .
CDR3aa: CAVGTSGRAGHTQYF

j_gene: TRBJ2-4
v_gene: TRBV6-1
abundance: .
CDR3aa: CASSDGGNIQYF

j_gene: TRBJ2-2
v_gene: TRBV6-2/TRBV6-3
abundance: .
CDR3aa: CASSRTGGTGELFF

j_gene: TRBJ2-7
v_gene: TRBV3-1/TRBV3-2
abundance: once
CDR3aa: CASAGGGLTYEQYF

j_gene: TRBJ2-3
v_gene: TRBV28
abundance: .
CDR3aa: CASSLWGLASSGTDTQYF

j_gene: TRBJ2-7
v_gene: TRBV9
abundance: .
CDR3aa: CASSRRETYEQYF

j_gene: TRBJ2-7
v_gene: TRBV3-1/TRBV3-2
abundance: .
CDR3aa: CASSQDPPGGPAYEQYF

j_gene: TRBJ2-1
v_gene: TRBV7-8
abundance: .
CDR3aa: CASSFFPSGGRAGDNEQFF

j_gene: TRBJ1-2
v_gene: TRBV4-3
abundance: .
CDR3aa: CASSPLSGYGYTF

j_gene: TRBJ2-7
v_gene: TRBV28
abundance: .
CDR3aa: CASSFSDREHEQYF

j_gene: TRBJ2-3
v_gene: TRBV2
abundance: .
CDR3aa: CASRDPTSIDTQYF

j_gene: TRBJ2-3
v_gene: TRBV5-6
abundance: .
CDR3aa: CASSLGGDPVTDTQYF

j_gene: TRBJ2-2
v_gene: TRBV6-2/TRBV6-3
abundance: .
CDR3aa: CASSRRGPRTGELFF

j_gene: TRBJ2-1
v_gene: TRBV28
abundance: .
CDR3aa: CATGGYDRRSEQFF

j_gene: TRBJ1-1
v_gene: TRBV7-3
abundance: few
CDR3aa: CASSLGGGKEAFF

j_gene: TRBJ2-3
v_gene: TRBV19
abundance: .
CDR3aa: CASSTQGTDTQYF

j_gene: TRBJ2-5
v_gene: TRBV12-3/TRBV12-4
abundance: .
CDR3aa: CASSLGQEETQYF

j_gene: TRBJ2-3
v_gene: TRBV19
abundance: .
CDR3aa: CASSILSGKDTQYF

j_gene: TRBJ1-5
v_gene: TRBV27
abundance: .
CDR3aa: CASSLSATGGGPQHF

j_gene: TRBJ1-2
v_gene: TRBV3-1/TRBV3-2
abundance: .
CDR3aa: CASSQDRAGYTF

j_gene: TRBJ2-7
v_gene: TRBV28
abundance: .
CDR3aa: CASTDRGYHEQYF

j_gene: TRBJ2-7
v_gene: TRBV5-1
abundance: .
CDR3aa: CASSLPTSGSSYEQYF

j_gene: TRBJ1-1
v_gene: TRBV7-2
abundance: .
CDR3aa: CASAAGLNTEAFF

j_gene: TRBJ2-7
v_gene: TRBV29-1
abundance: .
CDR3aa: CSVEDRGKGPYEQYF

j_gene: TRBJ1-2
v_gene: TRBV5-6
abundance: .
CDR3aa: CASSPGQVNYGYTF

j_gene: TRBJ2-2
v_gene: TRBV30
abundance: .
CDR3aa: CAWRGTGNLRELFF

j_gene: TRBJ2-1
v_gene: TRBV5-5
abundance: once
CDR3aa: CASSSVGGVSYNEQFF

j_gene: TRBJ2-1
v_gene: TRBV29-1
abundance: .
CDR3aa: CSVVRGGSYNEQFF

j_gene: TRBJ2-7
v_gene: TRBV12-3/TRBV12-4
abundance: once
CDR3aa: CASSGYDRDEQYF

j_gene: TRBJ2-7
v_gene: TRBV2
abundance: .
CDR3aa: CASKDSDGYEQYF